These T cell receptor beta chains were read from a single sample in a study of identical twins. TCRdb re-derived calls from the 5' RACE reads in MiXCR, one entry per CDR3 protein. The sample has 230,000 or so distinct CDR3 sequences, about 8.5% seen once. These same records also appear under a second study, on yellow fever vaccine responses in identical twins.

Sequencing was done on a sample of CD8+ T cells sorted from blood. Every receptor here comes from a woman in her late teens or twenties in good health. Both conserved end residues are part of each CDR3. D genes are given only for firm matches. Clone size is stated in some rows and not others, as once, few, many or a class when expanded.

J gene: TRBJ2-7; D gene: NA; clone size: few; V gene: TRBV7-2; CDR3 DNA: TGTGCCAGCAGCGCGGGACCGAACACCTACGAGCAGTACTTC; CDR3 protein: CASSAGPNTYEQYF
J gene: TRBJ2-2; D gene: NA; clone size: many; V gene: TRBV28; CDR3 DNA: TGTGCCAGCAGTTTCGTAAAGTTCCTGACCGGGGAGCTGTTTTTT; CDR3 protein: CASSFVKFLTGELFF
J gene: TRBJ2-7; D gene: TRBD2; clone size: NA; V gene: TRBV12-5; CDR3 DNA: TGTGCTAGTGGTTTGGGCCCCGATGGCGGGGGCTCCTACGAGCAGTACTTC; CDR3 protein: CASGLGPDGGGSYEQYF
J gene: TRBJ2-5; D gene: NA; clone size: NA; V gene: TRBV20-1; CDR3 DNA: TGCAGTGCTAGAGAAATTGCAGGCTCACAAGAGACCCAGTACTTC; CDR3 protein: CSAREIAGSQETQYF
J gene: TRBJ1-5; D gene: TRBD1; clone size: many; V gene: TRBV4-1; CDR3 DNA: TGCGCCAGCAGCCAGAATCCAGGACAGGGCTCCCAGCCCCAGCATTTT; CDR3 protein: CASSQNPGQGSQPQHF
J gene: TRBJ2-1; D gene: NA; clone size: NA; V gene: TRBV13; CDR3 DNA: TGTGCCAGCAGCTTAAAAGGGAGTCAGTTCTTC; CDR3 protein: CASSLKGSQFF
J gene: TRBJ2-7; D gene: NA; clone size: NA; V gene: TRBV5-6; CDR3 DNA: TGTGCCAGCAGCGCGGGGGCCCTCTACGAGCAGTACTTC; CDR3 protein: CASSAGALYEQYF
J gene: TRBJ1-5; D gene: NA; clone size: NA; V gene: TRBV5-5; CDR3 DNA: TGTGCCAGCAGCTTGGTCGGGGACGGATCCCAGCATTTT; CDR3 protein: CASSLVGDGSQHF
J gene: TRBJ2-3; D gene: NA; clone size: NA; V gene: TRBV29-1; CDR3 DNA: TGCAGCGTCGAACTGGACAACCATACGCAGTATTTT; CDR3 protein: CSVELDNHTQYF
J gene: TRBJ2-5; D gene: TRBD2; clone size: NA; V gene: TRBV5-1; CDR3 DNA: TGCGCCAGCAGCTTGGCAACCGGGACTAGAGCGACCCAGTACTTC; CDR3 protein: CASSLATGTRATQYF
J gene: TRBJ1-4; D gene: NA; clone size: few; V gene: TRBV28; CDR3 DNA: TGTGCCAGCAGTTTATTGGTCCAACGCGGTGAAAAACTGTTTTTT; CDR3 protein: CASSLLVQRGEKLFF
J gene: TRBJ2-7; D gene: NA; clone size: NA; V gene: TRBV20-1; CDR3 DNA: TGCAGTGCTAGTAACGACGGGAGAGTCTCCTACGAGCAGTACTTC; CDR3 protein: CSASNDGRVSYEQYF
J gene: TRBJ2-6; D gene: NA; clone size: NA; V gene: TRBV4-1; CDR3 DNA: TGCGCCAGCAGCCAAGTTTACCCCGGGGCCAACGTCCTGACTTTC; CDR3 protein: CASSQVYPGANVLTF
J gene: TRBJ2-7; D gene: NA; clone size: many; V gene: TRBV7-2; CDR3 DNA: TGTGCCAGCAGCTTAGCCCCGAGCGCATACTACGAGCAGTACTTC; CDR3 protein: CASSLAPSAYYEQYF
J gene: TRBJ2-1; D gene: NA; clone size: few; V gene: TRBV6-2/TRBV6-3; CDR3 DNA: TGTGCCAGCAGTTACTCGGTCCTAACAGGGAGCTCCTACAATGAGCAGTTCTTC; CDR3 protein: CASSYSVLTGSSYNEQFF
J gene: TRBJ1-1; D gene: TRBD1; clone size: few; V gene: TRBV14; CDR3 DNA: TGTGCCAGCAGCTCGAAGGACAGGGGGCTGTTCCCAGCTTTCTTT; CDR3 protein: CASSSKDRGLFPAFF
J gene: TRBJ2-7; D gene: TRBD1; clone size: NA; V gene: TRBV28; CDR3 DNA: TGTGCCAGCAGTTCTCGAGACAGGGGCCCCTACGAGCAGTACTTC; CDR3 protein: CASSSRDRGPYEQYF
J gene: TRBJ2-1; D gene: NA; clone size: NA; V gene: TRBV5-1; CDR3 DNA: TGCGCCAGCAGCTTGGTTTCTAACTACAATGAGCAGTTCTTC; CDR3 protein: CASSLVSNYNEQFF
J gene: TRBJ1-4; D gene: TRBD1; clone size: NA; V gene: TRBV28; CDR3 DNA: TGTGCCAGCAGCGTCAGGGGGAATGAAAAACTGTTTTTT; CDR3 protein: CASSVRGNEKLFF
J gene: TRBJ2-1; D gene: NA; clone size: many; V gene: TRBV7-9; CDR3 DNA: TGTGCCAGCAGCCCCCGTGAGGGCCTATTGAATGAGCAGTTCTTC; CDR3 protein: CASSPREGLLNEQFF
J gene: TRBJ2-7; D gene: NA; clone size: many; V gene: TRBV7-2; CDR3 DNA: TGTGCCAGCAGCTTAGCCGGGAACTCCTACGAGCAGTACTTC; CDR3 protein: CASSLAGNSYEQYF
J gene: TRBJ1-2; D gene: NA; clone size: NA; V gene: TRBV6-2/TRBV6-3; CDR3 DNA: TGTGCCAGCACTCCCGCGGCGGTTGATTGGGGCTACACCTTC; CDR3 protein: CASTPAAVDWGYTF
J gene: TRBJ2-3; D gene: TRBD2; clone size: once; V gene: TRBV7-2; CDR3 DNA: TGTGCCAGCAGCTTAGCTGGGCGGGGGGAGGCGCAGTATTTT; CDR3 protein: CASSLAGRGEAQYF
J gene: TRBJ2-4; D gene: TRBD2; clone size: many; V gene: TRBV27; CDR3 DNA: TGTGCCAGCAGTCCAGCACCTAGCGGGAGTTTAGGCATTCAGTACTTC; CDR3 protein: CASSPAPSGSLGIQYF
J gene: TRBJ1-4; D gene: NA; clone size: NA; V gene: TRBV20-1; CDR3 DNA: TGCAGTGCTAGAGAAGGCAGTGAAAAACTGTTTTTT; CDR3 protein: CSAREGSEKLFF
J gene: TRBJ2-1; D gene: NA; clone size: many; V gene: TRBV11-2; CDR3 DNA: TGTGCCAGCAGCTTGTTATTAGTTGAGCAGTTCTTC; CDR3 protein: CASSLLLVEQFF
J gene: TRBJ2-1; D gene: TRBD2; clone size: NA; V gene: TRBV12-3/TRBV12-4; CDR3 DNA: TGTGCCAGCAGTCTAAAACTAGCGGGGGGGCGAGAGGAGTTCTTC; CDR3 protein: CASSLKLAGGREEFF
J gene: TRBJ1-5; D gene: NA; clone size: NA; V gene: TRBV15; CDR3 DNA: TGTGCCACGGGGACTTTAGGCAATCAGCCCCAGCATTTT; CDR3 protein: CATGTLGNQPQHF
J gene: TRBJ1-1; D gene: NA; clone size: few; V gene: TRBV7-8; CDR3 DNA: TGTGCCAGCAGCCCCGGCGGGGGCACTGAAGCTTTCTTT; CDR3 protein: CASSPGGGTEAFF
J gene: TRBJ2-5; D gene: NA; clone size: few; V gene: TRBV6-5; CDR3 DNA: TGTGCCAGCACAGGGGCCCTAGAGACCCAGTACTTC; CDR3 protein: CASTGALETQYF
J gene: TRBJ2-7; D gene: TRBD2; clone size: NA; V gene: TRBV4-3; CDR3 DNA: TGCGCCAGCAGCCAAGATGCGTCTAGCGGGAGCTCCTACGAGCAGTACTTC; CDR3 protein: CASSQDASSGSSYEQYF
J gene: TRBJ2-3; D gene: NA; clone size: NA; V gene: TRBV6-5; CDR3 DNA: TGTGCCAGCAGTTACACCTCACTAGCTACGACAGATACGCAGTATTTT; CDR3 protein: CASSYTSLATTDTQYF
J gene: TRBJ2-3; D gene: NA; clone size: many; V gene: TRBV7-2; CDR3 DNA: TGTGCCAGCAGTCTTCTAGCGAGAGTAACAGATACGCAGTATTTT; CDR3 protein: CASSLLARVTDTQYF
J gene: TRBJ2-7; D gene: TRBD1; clone size: NA; V gene: TRBV12-3/TRBV12-4; CDR3 DNA: TGTGCCAGCAGTTCTGGACAGGGGATGAGTCCCTACGAGCAGTACTTC; CDR3 protein: CASSSGQGMSPYEQYF
J gene: TRBJ2-1; D gene: NA; clone size: many; V gene: TRBV29-1; CDR3 DNA: TGCAGCGTTGAATCGGGTATGACTGAGCAGTTCTTC; CDR3 protein: CSVESGMTEQFF
J gene: TRBJ2-2; D gene: NA; clone size: NA; V gene: TRBV7-8; CDR3 DNA: TGTGCCAGCAGCCTCAGGGGAGTAAACACCGGGGAGCTGTTTTTT; CDR3 protein: CASSLRGVNTGELFF
J gene: TRBJ1-5; D gene: NA; clone size: few; V gene: TRBV28; CDR3 DNA: TGTGCCAGCAGTTCTCTTGATTCCAATCAGCCCCAGCATTTT; CDR3 protein: CASSSLDSNQPQHF
J gene: TRBJ2-3; D gene: NA; clone size: few; V gene: TRBV7-9; CDR3 DNA: TGTGCCAGCAGGGACCGGGACTCCTTAGACACAGATACGCAGTATTTT; CDR3 protein: CASRDRDSLDTDTQYF
J gene: TRBJ2-6; D gene: NA; clone size: few; V gene: TRBV5-1; CDR3 DNA: TGCGCCAGCAGCTTGTTCAGCCAGGAGATATTCGCTGGGGCCAACGTCCTGACTTTC; CDR3 protein: CASSLFSQEIFAGANVLTF
J gene: TRBJ2-1; D gene: TRBD1; clone size: many; V gene: TRBV15; CDR3 DNA: TGTGCCACCAGCAGAGATTCAGGGGGCAATGAGCAGTTCTTC; CDR3 protein: CATSRDSGGNEQFF
J gene: TRBJ2-7; D gene: TRBD1; clone size: many; V gene: TRBV28; CDR3 DNA: TGTGCCAGCAGTTTACCAGGGACAGGAGTCTACGAGCAGTACTTC; CDR3 protein: CASSLPGTGVYEQYF
J gene: TRBJ1-1; D gene: NA; clone size: many; V gene: TRBV9; CDR3 DNA: TGTGCCAGCAAAGGCAGGGGAGGCACTGAAGCTTTCTTT; CDR3 protein: CASKGRGGTEAFF
J gene: TRBJ2-5; D gene: TRBD2; clone size: NA; V gene: TRBV2; CDR3 DNA: TGTGCCAGCAGATTAGCGGGAGCTTGGGAGACCCAGTACTTC; CDR3 protein: CASRLAGAWETQYF
J gene: TRBJ2-1; D gene: TRBD2; clone size: NA; V gene: TRBV6-1; CDR3 DNA: TGTGCCAGCATAGGGACTAGCGGGGGGGCAGGTAATGAGCAGTTCTTC; CDR3 protein: CASIGTSGGAGNEQFF
J gene: TRBJ2-3; D gene: TRBD2; clone size: NA; V gene: TRBV24-1; CDR3 DNA: TGTGCCACCAGTGATTTTCTAGCGGGAGATCTAGATACGCAGTATTTT; CDR3 protein: CATSDFLAGDLDTQYF
J gene: TRBJ2-1; D gene: NA; clone size: NA; V gene: TRBV18; CDR3 DNA: TGTGCCAGCTCACCGATCAACAATGAGCAGTTCTTC; CDR3 protein: CASSPINNEQFF
J gene: TRBJ2-1; D gene: NA; clone size: many; V gene: TRBV6-1; CDR3 DNA: TGTGCCAGCACCAGTCTATCCTCCTACAATGAGCAGTTCTTC; CDR3 protein: CASTSLSSYNEQFF
J gene: TRBJ2-2; D gene: NA; clone size: few; V gene: TRBV2; CDR3 DNA: TGTGCCAGTCTAAGGGAAGACTGGGACGGGGAGCTGTTTTTT; CDR3 protein: CASLREDWDGELFF
J gene: TRBJ2-2; D gene: NA; clone size: few; V gene: TRBV27; CDR3 DNA: TGTGCCAGCAGGGGGGGACTCGGGGAGCTGTTTTTT; CDR3 protein: CASRGGLGELFF
J gene: TRBJ1-2; D gene: TRBD1; clone size: few; V gene: TRBV27; CDR3 DNA: TGTGCCAGCAGTTCCGGGACAGGGTCCTACTATGGCTACACCTTC; CDR3 protein: CASSSGTGSYYGYTF
J gene: TRBJ2-1; D gene: TRBD2; clone size: NA; V gene: TRBV4-3; CDR3 DNA: TGCGCCAGCAGCGAAGGGACTAGGAGCCGTTTGCATGAGCAGTTCTTC; CDR3 protein: CASSEGTRSRLHEQFF
J gene: TRBJ2-4; D gene: NA; clone size: few; V gene: TRBV4-1; CDR3 DNA: TGCGCCAGCAGGGATAATTTGCAGGCCAAAAACATTCAGTACTTC; CDR3 protein: CASRDNLQAKNIQYF
J gene: TRBJ2-7; D gene: NA; clone size: NA; V gene: TRBV7-6; CDR3 DNA: TGTGCCAGCAGCCCCTCGACAGGTCCTTACGAGCAGTACTTC; CDR3 protein: CASSPSTGPYEQYF
J gene: TRBJ2-1; D gene: TRBD2; clone size: few; V gene: TRBV29-1; CDR3 DNA: TGCAGCGCCGGTAGGACTAGCCGAAGCTCCTACAATGAGCAGTTCTTC; CDR3 protein: CSAGRTSRSSYNEQFF
J gene: TRBJ2-1; D gene: TRBD2; clone size: many; V gene: TRBV4-3; CDR3 DNA: TGCGCCAGCAGCCAAGGGACTAGCGGGAGGGCCAATGAGCAGTTCTTC; CDR3 protein: CASSQGTSGRANEQFF